This section outlines one T cell receptor (beta chain) sequence together with its context. This clonotype was seen many times. Its antigen specificity is not known. No much larger clone is present one base from it, and per-base qualities are unavailable. To demonstrate the VDJtools post-analysis software, the study profiled TCR beta repertoires from the peripheral blood of under 15 young patients with multiple sclerosis. The multiple sclerosis patients were children and adolescents between about 6 and 15 years of age. This entry belongs to a study of post-analysis software for immune sequencing data (dated by TCRdb to 2015 to 2017). A note on the overall study: Recorded disease courses included relapsing-remitting, secondary progressive and progressive-relapsing multiple sclerosis, with some patients lacking subtype annotation. Patient repertoires were compared against 11 to 12 previously published healthy control repertoires from donors aged roughly 6 to 25 years. A subset of samples was prepared in parallel using single-end sample barcoding, then pooled and co-amplified after Illumina adapter ligation.

What the authors observed across the whole study: The control group was slightly older than the multiple sclerosis patient group. Direct clustering with F measure revealed strong co-clustering of samples prepared in the same batch, which led to a batch-effect correction. Significantly lower normalized Chao1 diversity was found in multiple sclerosis patients than in controls, suggesting substantial peripheral T-cell clonal expansion.

Receptors were amplified or captured by PCR. The sequencer listed for this sample is Illumina HiSeq 2500. Unique molecular identifiers were incorporated into TCR beta cDNA libraries to reduce PCR and sequencing biases. Per 1 to 10 million input T cells, roughly 500,000 cDNA molecules were obtained, such that each molecule approximated one T cell. Patient libraries were prepared and sequenced with the same protocol used for the earlier healthy control dataset. Samples belonging to the same batch were prepared together, multiplexed and sequenced on a shared HiSeq lane. The study's own analysis went as follows. Raw barcoded reads were processed with MIGEC, discarding single-read molecular identifier groups before consensus assembly and CDR3 extraction. Clonotype tables were post-analysed with VDJtools, normalizing diversity by down-sampling all datasets to the smallest sample size. To correct batch-related cross-sample contamination, repertoire overlap clustering matched CDR3 amino acid sequences but not nucleotide sequences. TCRdb trimmed public reads at Q25 via fastp, called clones via MiXCR and kept in-frame beta chains. Identical CDR3 proteins give one entry, which carries the most common genes and DNA. The V and J calls follow TCRdb's processing rather than the paper's. The sample records about 500,000 distinct CDR3 sequences, around 40% of which are singletons. The ten largest clonotypes hold 9% to 14% of the sample.

The sequenced material came from blood. This sequence originates from a girl aged 5-17 years with multiple sclerosis.

In nucleotide form, the sequence is TGCAGCGTTGGTACTAGCGGCTCCTACAATGAGCAGTTCTTC. It codes for CSVGTSGSYNEQFF. This chain is built from TRBV29-1 and TRBJ2-1; TRBD2 fits 8 bases in the junction. Reading the germline V gene gives CDR1 SQVTM and CDR2 ANQGSEA. Here V drops 4 bases and J drops 0 bases, and the junction holds 2 bases not matched to any gene. Including the terminal cysteine and phenylalanine, the CDR3 comprises 14 residues. This entry keeps only the CDR3 DNA: 42 bases, framed from base 1.